A selection of T cell receptor beta chains follows, all from one sample in a study of patients and donors after allogeneic stem cell transplantation. TCRdb re-called the RT-PCR reads with MiXCR, one entry per CDR3 protein. Found here are around 150,000 distinct CDR3 sequences, roughly 31% of them singletons; the top ten hold around 3%. Input material: blood, either unsorted or a sorted T cell fraction (not recorded which). The receptors were gathered from a human donor who was either an allogeneic HSCT recipient or a stem cell or donor lymphocyte infusion donor (not recorded which). It is not recorded whose cells these are; they may come from a transplant donor. The CDR3 runs from the conserved cysteine through the conserved F or W. A D gene is named only where the DNA matches it firmly. Clone size is not always given. Where it is, it says once, few, many or a class for expanded clones.

j_gene: TRBJ2-4
abundance: NA
d_gene: NA
v_gene: TRBV4-3
CDR3aa: CASSQDRGWGFGNIQYF
CDR3nt: TGCGCCAGCAGCCAAGATCGGGGTTGGGGTTTCGGGAACATTCAGTACTTC

j_gene: TRBJ1-1
abundance: few
d_gene: NA
v_gene: TRBV20-1
CDR3aa: CSASYVVGTEAFF
CDR3nt: TGCAGTGCTAGTTATGTGGTTGGCACTGAAGCTTTCTTT

j_gene: TRBJ1-5
abundance: few
d_gene: TRBD1
v_gene: TRBV20-1
CDR3aa: CSAMGQGNQPQHF
CDR3nt: TGCAGTGCCATGGGACAGGGAAATCAGCCCCAGCATTTT

j_gene: TRBJ2-2
abundance: many
d_gene: TRBD1
v_gene: TRBV7-2
CDR3aa: CASSQGGANTGELFF
CDR3nt: TGTGCCAGCAGCCAAGGGGGCGCGAACACCGGGGAGCTGTTTTTT

j_gene: TRBJ2-2
abundance: few
d_gene: NA
v_gene: TRBV6-2/TRBV6-3
CDR3aa: CASSYKGGRLFF
CDR3nt: TGTGCCAGCAGTTACAAGGGCGGACGGCTGTTTTTT

j_gene: TRBJ2-2
abundance: few
d_gene: NA
v_gene: TRBV12-3/TRBV12-4
CDR3aa: CASAMVARELFF
CDR3nt: TGTGCCAGCGCGATGGTGGCGAGGGAGCTGTTTTTT

j_gene: TRBJ1-2
abundance: many
d_gene: NA
v_gene: TRBV4-2
CDR3aa: CASSPGKEFDGYTF
CDR3nt: TGTGCCAGCAGCCCGGGGAAGGAATTCGATGGCTACACCTTC

j_gene: TRBJ1-6
abundance: few
d_gene: NA
v_gene: TRBV7-8
CDR3aa: CASSLAGIVYNSPLHF
CDR3nt: TGTGCCAGCAGCTTAGCGGGGATCGTTTATAATTCACCCCTCCACTTT

j_gene: TRBJ1-4
abundance: NA
d_gene: NA
v_gene: TRBV30
CDR3aa: CAWSVLKGLGEKLFF
CDR3nt: TGTGCCTGGAGTGTATTAAAGGGTCTGGGTGAAAAACTGTTTTTT

j_gene: TRBJ1-5
abundance: NA
d_gene: NA
v_gene: TRBV7-9
CDR3aa: CASSSDSLPSNQPQHF
CDR3nt: TGTGCCAGCAGCTCGGACTCACTACCTAGCAATCAGCCCCAGCATTTT

j_gene: TRBJ2-7
abundance: few
d_gene: NA
v_gene: TRBV6-5
CDR3aa: CASSAGTPYEQYF
CDR3nt: TGTGCCAGCAGTGCCGGGACTCCCTACGAGCAGTACTTC

j_gene: TRBJ1-2
abundance: few
d_gene: NA
v_gene: TRBV5-1
CDR3aa: CASRPTGPTYGYTF
CDR3nt: TGCGCCAGCAGGCCTACAGGTCCTACCTATGGCTACACCTTC

j_gene: TRBJ2-5
abundance: few
d_gene: NA
v_gene: TRBV6-5
CDR3aa: CASSPPGKETQYF
CDR3nt: TGTGCCAGCAGTCCGCCGGGAAAAGAGACCCAGTACTTC

j_gene: TRBJ1-5
abundance: many
d_gene: NA
v_gene: TRBV27
CDR3aa: CASRLAAFNQPQHF
CDR3nt: TGTGCCAGCAGATTAGCTGCCTTTAATCAGCCCCAGCATTTT

j_gene: TRBJ2-7
abundance: NA
d_gene: NA
v_gene: TRBV29-1
CDR3aa: CSVHPRAGGEQYF
CDR3nt: TGCAGCGTTCATCCCCGGGCTGGGGGCGAGCAGTACTTC

j_gene: TRBJ1-2
abundance: NA
d_gene: NA
v_gene: TRBV13
CDR3aa: CASSPSSGGYGYTF
CDR3nt: TGTGCCAGCAGCCCCTCCTCAGGAGGCTATGGCTACACCTTC

j_gene: TRBJ2-7
abundance: few
d_gene: NA
v_gene: TRBV28
CDR3aa: CASSFQGYPYYEQYF
CDR3nt: TGTGCCAGCAGTTTTCAAGGCTACCCCTACTACGAGCAGTACTTC

j_gene: TRBJ1-1
abundance: few
d_gene: NA
v_gene: TRBV4-3
CDR3aa: CASSQVPNTEAFF
CDR3nt: TGCGCCAGCAGCCAAGTTCCGAACACTGAAGCTTTCTTT